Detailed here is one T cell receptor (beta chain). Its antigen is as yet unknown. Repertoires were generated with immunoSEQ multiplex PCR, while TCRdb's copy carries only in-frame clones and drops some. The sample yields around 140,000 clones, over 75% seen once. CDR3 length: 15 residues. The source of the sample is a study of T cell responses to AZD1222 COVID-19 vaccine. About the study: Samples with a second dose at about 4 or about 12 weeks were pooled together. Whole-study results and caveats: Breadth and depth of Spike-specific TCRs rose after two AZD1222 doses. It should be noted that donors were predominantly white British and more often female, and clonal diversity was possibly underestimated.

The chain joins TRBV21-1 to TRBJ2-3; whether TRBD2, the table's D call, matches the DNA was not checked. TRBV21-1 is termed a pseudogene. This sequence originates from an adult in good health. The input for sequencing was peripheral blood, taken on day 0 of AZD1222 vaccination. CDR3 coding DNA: TGTGCCAGCAGCAATATTTCGGCGGGCACAGATACGCAGTATTTT. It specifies CASSNISAGTDTQYF.